Sequencing of this TCR beta chain was carried out in a study of blood T cells in healthy people across ages. Whole-study results and caveats: Measured against age, TCR beta diversity per million T cells decreased in a roughly linear manner.

On this clonotype: Its antigen is undetermined.

The CDR3 length is 14 residues. Trimming stripped 3 bases from V and 12 bases from J, with 19 bases between. Germline CDR1 and CDR2: SGHRS and YFSETQ. The use of a sample-barcoded 5' primer and a J-beta primer mix characterized a second PCR of roughly 6 to 12 cycles. Each CDR3 protein gets one entry after TCRdb re-called the 5' RACE reads with MiXCR. The sample contains more than 1,000,000 distinct CDR3 sequences, less than 25% of which appear only once. These same data were also listed under a study on T cells of mothers and their children. That source notes: Reads recorded for TCR beta CDR3 numbered over 10 million per mother and several million per child. With unrelated pairs as the comparison, related mother-child pairs had a slightly higher overlap that was not significant.

The clonotype comes from a girl aged 2 to 10 in good health. The material sequenced was blood. V usage is TRBV5-1 and J usage is TRBJ2-1, with D perhaps TRBD2 (6 bases). This CDR3 is CASSSSLIAAGQFF. CDR3 coding DNA: TGCGCCAGCAGCTCGTCACTCATAGCGGCCGGGCAGTTCTTC. The full variable domain, with the rest looked up from reference TRBV5-1 and TRBJ2-1, is KAGVTQTPRYLIKTRGQQVTLSCSPISGHRSVSWYQQTPGQGLQFLFEYFSETQRNKGNFPGRFSGRQFSNSRSEMNVSTLELGDSALYLCASSSSLIAAGQFFGPGTRLTVL.